Shown below are 15 T cell receptor beta chains from a single sample sequenced in a study of blood T cell repertoires in COVID-19. Clones were sequenced by immunoSEQ multiplex PCR, and TCRdb holds only the in-frame ones, with some missing. The sample lists roughly 120,000 clones, more than 75% occurring once. Sequences were obtained from peripheral blood. All receptors come from a man in his fifties or sixties with acute or convalescent COVID-19.

The V and J genes are TRBV2 and TRBJ2-2; possible D gene TRBD1, 5 bases. Trimming cost V 10 bases and J 4 bases, with 13 bases left between them. Germline V gives CDR1 SNHLY, CDR2 FYNNEI. The CDR3 covers 13 residues. DNA of the CDR3: TGTGCCACTGCGCAGGGTCGCACCGGGGAGCTGTTTTTT. Translated: CATAQGRTGELFF.

The CDR3 sequence: CASRRRLAGLYYEQYF. CDR3 sequence (DNA): TGTGCCAGCAGAAGGAGACTAGCGGGGCTATACTACGAGCAGTACTTC. The chain employs TRBV28 and TRBJ2-7; 11 nucleotides align to TRBD2. This CDR3 comprises 16 residues. Germline V gene sequence: CDR1 MDHEN, CDR2 SYDVKM. J lost 3 bases, V lost 6 bases, and 10 bases had no gene match. The full variable domain, in which reference TRBV28 and TRBJ2-7 provide the parts outside the CDR3, is DVKVTQSSRYLVKRTGEKVFLECVQDMDHENMFWYRQDPGLGLRLIYFSYDVKMKEKGDIPEGYSVSREKKERFSLILESASTNQTSMYLCASRRRLAGLYYEQYFGPGTRLTVT.

In its sample, this clone was seen a few times. This chain joins TRBV27 and TRBJ1-1; no clear D gene. CDR1 and CDR2 (germline): MNHEY, SMNVEV (reference sequence). V lost 1 base to trimming and J lost 5 bases, with 11 bases between them. The CDR3 loop spans 14 amino acids. The CDR3 region is CASSLLRTSTEAFF. DNA of the CDR3: TGTGCCAGCAGTTTATTGCGCACGAGTACTGAAGCTTTCTTT.

The rearrangement links TRBV9 to TRBJ2-7; TRBD2 matches at 8 bases. The junction had 10 bases not matched to a gene; V was cut back by 0 bases and J by 5 bases. The CDR3 length is 16 residues. Looked up from germline, CDR1 is SGDLS and CDR2 is YYNGEE. In DNA form, the CDR3 reads TGTGCCAGCAGCGTAGGACTGAGAGCGGGAGACCACGAGCAGTACTTC. Protein sequence: CASSVGLRAGDHEQYF.

The chain uses TRBV7-9 and TRBJ2-2, with TRBD2 identical over 7 bases. Per the germline V gene, CDR1 is SEHNR and CDR2 is FQNEAQ (reference sequence). The CDR3 runs to 16 residues. With V trimmed by 3 bases and J by 4 bases, 8 bases remained unmatched. CDR3 bases: TGTGCCAGCAGCTTTTTAGGCGGGGGAAGCACCGGGGAGCTGTTTTTT. Its translation is CASSFLGGGSTGELFF.

The chain joins TRBV19 to TRBJ2-1; 7 bases align to TRBD1. With 6 bases clipped from V and 2 bases from J, the junction kept 7 bases outside the gene matches. The CDR3 covers 15 residues. Germline CDR1 LNHDA, CDR2 SQIVND (reference sequence). The CDR3 is CASSLPTGTYNEQFF. Here the CDR3 DNA reads TGTGCCAGTAGCCTCCCGACAGGGACCTACAATGAGCAGTTCTTC.

This rearrangement joins TRBV7-2 to TRBJ2-7; D uncertain. The V gene lost 5 bases and the J gene lost 4 bases, with 24 bases spanning the gap. CDR1 and CDR2 (germline): SGHTA, FQGNSA. This CDR3 spans 17 amino acids. The DNA for the CDR3 is TGTGCCAGCAGCCTGACTTCGTTGGGTCCTCCTAGTTACGAGCAGTACTTC. It codes for CASSLTSLGPPSYEQYF. The complete variable domain, with remaining parts taken from reference TRBV7-2 and TRBJ2-7, reads GAGVSQSPSNKVTEKGKDVELRCDPISGHTALYWYRQSLGQGLEFLIYFQGNSAPDKSGLPSDRFSAERTGGSVSTLTIQRTQQEDSAVYLCASSLTSLGPPSYEQYFGPGTRLTVT.

J is TRBJ1-2 and V is TRBV28; TRBD1 is a possible D gene (6 bases). The CDR3 runs to 11 residues. The V end lost 9 bases, the J end lost 8 bases, and 13 bases lay between the germline ends. The germline gives CDR1 MDHEN, CDR2 SYDVKM. The CDR3 here is CASSGDGGYTF. The CDR3 region has the DNA TGTGCCAGTTCAGGGGATGGCGGCTACACCTTC.

CDR3 nucleotide sequence: TGTGCCAGCAGTTACGCAGCGGGGTTCACCTACGAGCAGTACTTC. Residues: CASSYAAGFTYEQYF. The chain couples TRBV27 to TRBJ2-7, with 7 bases matching TRBD2. This CDR3 is built from 15 residues. Trimming at V came to 4 bases and at J to 2 bases, leaving 8 bases not matched to a gene. Germline CDR1 MNHEY, CDR2 SMNVEV (reference sequence).

This clone was seen only once. The chain uses TRBV29-1 and TRBJ2-1, with 12 bases matching TRBD2. CDR1 and CDR2 from the germline V gene are SQVTM and ANQGSEA. The CDR3 is 14 amino acids. Trimming removed 6 bases from V and 3 bases from J; junction bases left unmatched: 3. DNA for the CDR3: TGCAGCGTCGGACTAGCGGGACGCTACAATGAGCAGTTCTTC. It yields the protein CSVGLAGRYNEQFF.

This rearrangement joins TRBV14 to TRBJ1-2; no clear D gene. The V end was cut by 0 bases, the J end by 8 bases, with 4 bases between. CDR1 SGHDN and CDR2 FVKESK come from the germline V gene. This CDR3 is built from 11 residues. The DNA of the CDR3 is TGTGCCAGCAGCCAAGAAAGCGGCTACACCTTC. Translating gives CASSQESGYTF. The variable domain in full, with the rest retrieved from reference TRBV14 and TRBJ1-2, is EAGVTQFPSHSVIEKGQTVTLRCDPISGHDNLYWYRRVMGKEIKFLLHFVKESKQDESGMPNNRFLAERTGGTYSTLKVQPAELEDSGVYFCASSQESGYTFGSGTRLTVV.

The chain joins TRBV19 to TRBJ1-2; no clear D. Germline values: CDR1 LNHDA, CDR2 SQIVND (reference sequence). V was shortened by 5 bases and J by 3 bases, with 16 bases between the two germline ends. The CDR3 has 15 residues. The CDR3 sequence is CASSPTGSWDYGYTF. The CDR3 DNA is TGTGCCAGTAGTCCCACCGGGAGCTGGGACTATGGCTACACCTTC. Variable domain in full (rest from reference TRBV19 and TRBJ1-2): DGGITQSPKYLFRKEGQNVTLSCEQNLNHDAMYWYRQDPGQGLRLIYYSQIVNDFQKGDIAEGYSVSREKKESFPLTVTSAQKNPTAFYLCASSPTGSWDYGYTFGSGTRLTVV.

The chain uses TRBV3-1 (or the pseudogene TRBV3-2) and TRBJ2-5; tentatively, D is TRBD2 (5 bases). The length of the CDR3 is 13 residues. Looked up from germline, CDR1 is LGHDT and CDR2 is YNNKEL (reference sequence). Deletions cut 5 bases from V and 2 bases from J, with 9 bases between. The CDR3 spells CASSSGRQETQYF. The CDR3 DNA is TGTGCCAGCAGCTCGGGAAGGCAAGAGACCCAGTACTTC.

The chain employs TRBV10-3 and TRBJ2-7; 7 positions agree with TRBD2. This CDR3 contains 12 residues. V lost 11 bases, J lost 7 bases, and 11 bases stayed unmatched. Germline-derived CDR1 and CDR2 are ENHRY and SYGVKD. The CDR3 nucleotides read TGTGCCGCGGGACTGGGAGGGTGGGAGCAGTACTTC. This translates into CAAGLGGWEQYF.

V is TRBV6-6 and J is TRBJ1-4; D gene unclear. The V gene lost 5 bases and the J gene lost 10 bases, with 11 bases spanning the gap. Germline CDR1 reads MNHNY; CDR2 reads SVGAGI (reference sequence). This CDR3 has 12 amino acids. CDR3 DNA: TGTGCCAGCAGTCGCCTAGGAGGAAAACTGTTTTTT. Encoded protein: CASSRLGGKLFF.